This T cell receptor (beta chain) was recovered during a study of blood T cell repertoires in COVID-19. CDR1 and CDR2 (germline): SGHDT, YYEEEE. V dropped 6 bases and J dropped 4 bases, with 13 bases sitting between them. The CDR3 is made up of 13 amino acids. Profiling relied on immunoSEQ multiplex PCR, and the TCRdb table lists in-frame clones only, not all of them. The repertoire consists of some 97,000 clones, with about 89% occurring once and the leading ten covering 0.97%. The rearrangement links TRBV5-6 to TRBJ2-5, with a tentative D call TRBD2 (6 bases). This sequence was found in a man aged 55-75 years with acute or convalescent COVID-19. The sequenced sample consisted of peripheral blood. This CDR3 reads CASTSTGGETQYF. In DNA, the CDR3 is TGTGCCAGCACATCCACCGGGGGAGAGACCCAGTACTTC.